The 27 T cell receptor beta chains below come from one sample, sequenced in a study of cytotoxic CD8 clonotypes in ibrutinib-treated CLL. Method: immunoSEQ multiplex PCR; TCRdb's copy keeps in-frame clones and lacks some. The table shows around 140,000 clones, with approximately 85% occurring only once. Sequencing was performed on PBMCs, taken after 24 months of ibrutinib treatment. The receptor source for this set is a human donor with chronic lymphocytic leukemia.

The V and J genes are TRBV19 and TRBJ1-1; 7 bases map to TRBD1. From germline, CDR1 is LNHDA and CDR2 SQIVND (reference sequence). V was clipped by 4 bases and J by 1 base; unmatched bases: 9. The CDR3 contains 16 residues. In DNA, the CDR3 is TGTGCCAGTAGTAGGCGACAGGGAGAAAGGAACACTGAAGCTTTCTTT. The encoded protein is CASSRRQGERNTEAFF.

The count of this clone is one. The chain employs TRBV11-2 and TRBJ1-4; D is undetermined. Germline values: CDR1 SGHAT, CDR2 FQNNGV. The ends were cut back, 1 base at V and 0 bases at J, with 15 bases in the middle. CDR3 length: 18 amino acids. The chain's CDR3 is CASSLARVALATNEKLFF. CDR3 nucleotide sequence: TGTGCCAGCAGCTTAGCTAGGGTTGCCCTTGCAACTAATGAAAAACTGTTTTTT.

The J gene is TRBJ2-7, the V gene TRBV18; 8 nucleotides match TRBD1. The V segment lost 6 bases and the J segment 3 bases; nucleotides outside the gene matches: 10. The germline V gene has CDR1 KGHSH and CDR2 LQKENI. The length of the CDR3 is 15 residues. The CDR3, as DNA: TGTGCCAGCTCGCTGACAGGGGATCTTAACTACGAGCAGTACTTC. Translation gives CASSLTGDLNYEQYF.

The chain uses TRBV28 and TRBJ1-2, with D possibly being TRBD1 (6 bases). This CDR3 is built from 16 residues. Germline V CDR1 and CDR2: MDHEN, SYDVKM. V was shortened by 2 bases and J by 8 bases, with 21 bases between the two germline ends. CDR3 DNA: TGTGCCAGCAGTTTAAAGCGGCGTACAGGGTTGTCCGGCTACACCTTC. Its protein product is CASSLKRRTGLSGYTF.

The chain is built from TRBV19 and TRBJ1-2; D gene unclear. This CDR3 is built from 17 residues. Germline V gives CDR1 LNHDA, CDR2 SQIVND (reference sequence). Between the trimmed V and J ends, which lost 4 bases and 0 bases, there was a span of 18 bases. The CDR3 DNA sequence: TGTGCCAGTAGTACCCTTTACCCAGAAAAACCTAACTATGGCTACACCTTC. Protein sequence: CASSTLYPEKPNYGYTF.

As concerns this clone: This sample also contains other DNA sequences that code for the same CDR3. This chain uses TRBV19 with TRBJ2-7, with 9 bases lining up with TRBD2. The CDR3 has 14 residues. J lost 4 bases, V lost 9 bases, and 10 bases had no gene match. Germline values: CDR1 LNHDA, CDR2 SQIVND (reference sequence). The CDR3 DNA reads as TGTGCCAGCTCTCCCGGGACTAGCTCATACGAGCAGTACTTC. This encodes CASSPGTSSYEQYF.

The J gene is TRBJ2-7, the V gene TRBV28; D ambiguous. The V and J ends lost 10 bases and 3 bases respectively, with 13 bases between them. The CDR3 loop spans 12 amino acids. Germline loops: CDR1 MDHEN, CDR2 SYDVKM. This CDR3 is CAIRGVLYEQYF. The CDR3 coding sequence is TGTGCCATCCGCGGCGTCCTCTACGAGCAGTACTTC.

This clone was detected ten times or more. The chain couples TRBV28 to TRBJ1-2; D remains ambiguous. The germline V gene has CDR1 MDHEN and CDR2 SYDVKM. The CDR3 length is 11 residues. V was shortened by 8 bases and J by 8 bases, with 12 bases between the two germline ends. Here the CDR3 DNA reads TGTGCCAGCCATCTGGCTGGGGGCTACACCTTC. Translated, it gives CASHLAGGYTF.

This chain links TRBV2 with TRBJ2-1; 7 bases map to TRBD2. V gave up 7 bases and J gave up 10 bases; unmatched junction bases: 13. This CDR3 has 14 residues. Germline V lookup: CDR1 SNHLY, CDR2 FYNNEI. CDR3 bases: TGTGCCAGCACCCGACTCCCGGGACTACAGGAGCAGTTCTTC. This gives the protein CASTRLPGLQEQFF.

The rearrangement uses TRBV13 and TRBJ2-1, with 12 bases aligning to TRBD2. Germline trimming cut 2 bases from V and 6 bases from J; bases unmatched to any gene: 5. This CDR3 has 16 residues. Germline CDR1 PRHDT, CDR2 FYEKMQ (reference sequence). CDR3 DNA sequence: TGTGCCAGCAGCTTACGGACTAGCGGGGCGGGCAATGAGCAGTTCTTC. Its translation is CASSLRTSGAGNEQFF.

CDR3 region: CASSLALTLGPTRYEQYF. CDR3 in DNA: TGTGCCAGCAGTTTAGCCCTAACCCTGGGACCTACAAGGTACGAGCAGTACTTC. The chain employs TRBV28 and TRBJ2-7; D possibly uses TRBD1 or TRBD2 (5 bases each). Germline V gives CDR1 MDHEN, CDR2 SYDVKM. The CDR3 has 18 residues. V lost 2 bases and J lost 4, with 24 bases in between.

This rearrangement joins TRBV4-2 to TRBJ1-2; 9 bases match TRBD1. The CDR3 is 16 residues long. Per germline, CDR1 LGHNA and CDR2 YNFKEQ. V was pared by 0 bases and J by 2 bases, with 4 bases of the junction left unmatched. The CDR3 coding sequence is TGTGCCAGCAGCCAAGATAGAGGACAGGGGAACTATGGCTACACCTTC. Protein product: CASSQDRGQGNYGYTF.

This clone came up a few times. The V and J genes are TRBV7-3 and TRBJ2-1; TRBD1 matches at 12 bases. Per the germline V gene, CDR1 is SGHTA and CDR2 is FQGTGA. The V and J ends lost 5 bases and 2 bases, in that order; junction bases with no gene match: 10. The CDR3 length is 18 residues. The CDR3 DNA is TGTGCCAGCAGCCAGGGACAGGGGGCATATGGGCCCTACAATGAGCAGTTCTTC. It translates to CASSQGQGAYGPYNEQFF.

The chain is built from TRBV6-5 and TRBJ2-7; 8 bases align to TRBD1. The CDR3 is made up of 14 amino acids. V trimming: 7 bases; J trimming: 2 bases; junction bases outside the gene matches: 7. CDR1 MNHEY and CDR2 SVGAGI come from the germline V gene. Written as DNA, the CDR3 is TGTGCCAGCACTCAGGACAGGGCTCCCTACGAGCAGTACTTC. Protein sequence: CASTQDRAPYEQYF.

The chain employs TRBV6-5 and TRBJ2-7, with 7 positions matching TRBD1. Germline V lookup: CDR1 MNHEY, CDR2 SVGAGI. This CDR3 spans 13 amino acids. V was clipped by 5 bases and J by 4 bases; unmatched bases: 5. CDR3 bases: TGTGCCAGCAGTCAGGCAGGGGGATACGAGCAGTACTTC. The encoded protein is CASSQAGGYEQYF.

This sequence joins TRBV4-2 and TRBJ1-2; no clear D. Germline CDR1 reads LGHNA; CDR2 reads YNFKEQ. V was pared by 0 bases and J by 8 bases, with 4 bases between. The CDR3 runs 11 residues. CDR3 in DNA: TGTGCCAGCAGCCAAGATGGGGGCTACACCTTC. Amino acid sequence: CASSQDGGYTF.

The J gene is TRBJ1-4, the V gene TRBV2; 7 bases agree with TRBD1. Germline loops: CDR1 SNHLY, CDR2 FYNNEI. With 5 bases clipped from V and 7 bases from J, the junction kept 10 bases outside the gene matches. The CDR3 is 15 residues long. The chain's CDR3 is CASSFAGTVSEKLFF. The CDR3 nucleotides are TGTGCCAGCAGTTTTGCCGGGACAGTGAGTGAAAAACTGTTTTTT.

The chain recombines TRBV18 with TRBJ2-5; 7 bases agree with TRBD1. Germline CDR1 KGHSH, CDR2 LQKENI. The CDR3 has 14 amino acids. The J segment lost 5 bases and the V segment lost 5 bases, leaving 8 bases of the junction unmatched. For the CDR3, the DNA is TGTGCCAGCTCAGCCGACAGGGCTTGGGAGACCCAGTACTTC. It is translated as CASSADRAWETQYF. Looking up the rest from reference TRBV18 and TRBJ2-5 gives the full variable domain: NAGVMQNPRHLVRRRGQEARLRCSPMKGHSHVYWYRQLPEEGLKFMVYLQKENIIDESGMPKERFSAEFPKEGPSILRIQQVVRGDSAAYFCASSADRAWETQYFGPGTRLLVL.

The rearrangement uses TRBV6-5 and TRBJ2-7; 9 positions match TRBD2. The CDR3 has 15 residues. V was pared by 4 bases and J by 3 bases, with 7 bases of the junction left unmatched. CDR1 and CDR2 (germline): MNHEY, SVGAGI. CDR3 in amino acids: CASSLDSGSSYEQYF. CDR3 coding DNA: TGTGCCAGCAGTTTGGATAGCGGGAGCAGCTACGAGCAGTACTTC.

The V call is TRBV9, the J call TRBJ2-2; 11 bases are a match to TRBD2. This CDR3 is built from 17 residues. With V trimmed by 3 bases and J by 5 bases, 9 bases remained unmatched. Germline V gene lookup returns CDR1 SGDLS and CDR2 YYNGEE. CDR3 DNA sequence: TGTGCCAGCAGCGCTAACGTAGCGGGAGGGAGAACCGGGGAGCTGTTTTTT. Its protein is CASSANVAGGRTGELFF.

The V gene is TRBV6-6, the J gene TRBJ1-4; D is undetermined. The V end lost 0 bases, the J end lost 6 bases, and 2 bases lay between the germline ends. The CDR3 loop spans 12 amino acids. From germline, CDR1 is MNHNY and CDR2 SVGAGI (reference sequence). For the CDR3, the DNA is TGTGCCAGCAGTTACTCTTATGAAAAACTGTTTTTT. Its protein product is CASSYSYEKLFF.

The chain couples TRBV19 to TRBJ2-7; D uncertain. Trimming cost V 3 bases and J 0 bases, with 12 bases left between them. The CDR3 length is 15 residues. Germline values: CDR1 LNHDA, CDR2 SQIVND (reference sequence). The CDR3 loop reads CASSITTSSSYEQYF. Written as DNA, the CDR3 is TGTGCCAGTAGTATTACAACCTCGAGCTCCTACGAGCAGTACTTC.

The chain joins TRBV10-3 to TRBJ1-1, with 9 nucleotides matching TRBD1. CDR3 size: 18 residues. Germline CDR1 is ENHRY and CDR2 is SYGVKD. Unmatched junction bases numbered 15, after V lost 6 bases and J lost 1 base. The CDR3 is CAIRGRTGQGSGNTEAFF. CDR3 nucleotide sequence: TGTGCCATCAGGGGCCGAACTGGACAGGGGAGTGGGAACACTGAAGCTTTCTTT.

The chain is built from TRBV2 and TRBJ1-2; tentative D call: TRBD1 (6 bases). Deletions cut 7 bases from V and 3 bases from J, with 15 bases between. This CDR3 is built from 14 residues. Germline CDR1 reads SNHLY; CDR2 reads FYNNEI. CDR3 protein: CASTGADAYYGYTF. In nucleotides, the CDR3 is TGTGCCAGCACGGGGGCAGACGCTTACTATGGCTACACCTTC.

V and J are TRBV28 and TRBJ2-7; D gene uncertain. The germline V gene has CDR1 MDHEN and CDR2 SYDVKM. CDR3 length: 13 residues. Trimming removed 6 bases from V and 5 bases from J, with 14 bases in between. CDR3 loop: CASSYLTPHEQYF. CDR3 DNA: TGTGCCAGCAGCTACCTTACCCCCCACGAGCAGTACTTC.

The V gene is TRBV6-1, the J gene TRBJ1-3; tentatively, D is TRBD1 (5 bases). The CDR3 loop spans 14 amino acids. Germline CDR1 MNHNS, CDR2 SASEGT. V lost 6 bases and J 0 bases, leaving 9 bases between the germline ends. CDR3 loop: CASSGRDSGNTIYF. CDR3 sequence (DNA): TGTGCCAGCAGCGGCAGGGACTCTGGAAACACCATATATTTT.

The CDR3 sequence: CASSPQQEVFYEQYF. The DNA of the CDR3 is TGCGCCAGCAGCCCCCAACAGGAGGTTTTCTACGAGCAGTACTTC. The chain employs TRBV4-1 and TRBJ2-7, with D perhaps being TRBD1 or TRBD2 (5 bases each). V shed 4 bases and J shed 3 bases, with 16 bases lying between them. CDR1 and CDR2 from the germline V gene are MGHRA and YSYEKL. CDR3 size: 15 residues.